Following are 30 T cell receptor beta chains from one sample sequenced in a study of T cells after yellow fever vaccination. TCRdb re-called the 5' RACE reads through MiXCR, storing one row per CDR3 protein. The table has 500,000 to 700,000 distinct CDR3 sequences, 15% to 20% seen once. The input for sequencing was PBMCs, taken 15 days after the yellow fever booster vaccination. The receptor set was obtained from a man aged 25-40 years who received the YFV17D yellow fever vaccine.

This clonotype was counted ten times or more. This chain links TRBV7-8 with TRBJ1-1, with TRBD1 as a possible D gene (6 bases). This CDR3 spans 15 amino acids. Germline loops: CDR1 SGHVS, CDR2 FQNEAQ. V was cut by 4 bases and J by 5 bases, with 17 bases left in between. This CDR3 is CASSSYNRDGTEAFF. CDR3 in DNA: TGTGCCAGCAGCTCATATAACAGGGATGGAACTGAAGCTTTCTTT.

This clonotype was observed a handful of times. The genes are TRBV7-2 and TRBJ2-3; 8 nucleotides agree with TRBD2. Germline assignment: CDR1 SGHTA and CDR2 FQGNSA. The CDR3 is 14 amino acids. V lost 1 base, J lost 8 bases, and 5 bases stayed unmatched. In nucleotides, the CDR3 is TGTGCCAGCAGCTTAGGAGCGGGAGTCGGTACGCAGTATTTT. It encodes CASSLGAGVGTQYF. The entire variable domain, with the rest obtained from reference TRBV7-2 and TRBJ2-3, is as follows: GAGVSQSPSNKVTEKGKDVELRCDPISGHTALYWYRQSLGQGLEFLIYFQGNSAPDKSGLPSDRFSAERTGGSVSTLTIQRTQQEDSAVYLCASSLGAGVGTQYFGPGTRLTVL.

This clonotype was observed a few times. This sequence joins TRBV28 and TRBJ2-7, with D unclear. V lost 6 bases and J 0 bases, leaving 12 bases between the germline ends. This CDR3 spans 14 amino acids. Germline V gene lookup returns CDR1 MDHEN and CDR2 SYDVKM. CDR3 region: CASRDNGNSYEQYF. The CDR3 nucleotides are TGTGCCAGCAGGGATAATGGGAACTCCTACGAGCAGTACTTC.

The table lists this clonotype with a few counts. The chain combines TRBV20-1 with TRBJ2-5, with D tentatively TRBD1 or TRBD2 (5 bases each). Germline V gives CDR1 DFQATT, CDR2 SNEGSKA (reference sequence). V shed 0 bases and J shed 1 base, with 18 bases lying between them. CDR3 size: 17 residues. The CDR3 nucleotides read TGCAGTGCTAGAGATCTGTCTTGGGGGAGTTCCCAAGAGACCCAGTACTTC. As protein: CSARDLSWGSSQETQYF.

The chain combines TRBV20-1 with TRBJ2-7, with TRBD2 matching 10 bases. Germline CDR1 DFQATT, CDR2 SNEGSKA (reference sequence). The CDR3 consists of 13 residues. Trimming at V came to 7 bases and at J to 5 bases, leaving 8 bases not matched to a gene. CDR3 loop: CSVELAGDNEQYF. CDR3 DNA: TGCAGTGTCGAGCTAGCGGGAGATAACGAGCAGTACTTC.

This chain links TRBV2 with TRBJ2-5; D may match TRBD1 or TRBD2 (7 bases each). Trimming pared 5 bases from V and 2 bases from J, leaving 15 bases between. The V gene's germline CDR1 is SNHLY and CDR2 FYNNEI. The CDR3 contains 15 residues. The CDR3 bases are TGTGCCAGCAGTCTTCAGGGGGGGAAACAAGAGACCCAGTACTTC. As protein: CASSLQGGKQETQYF.

This clonotype came up a few times. V is TRBV9 and J is TRBJ2-7; D is perhaps TRBD1 (6 bases). CDR1 and CDR2 (germline): SGDLS, YYNGEE. V was clipped by 3 bases and J by 2 bases, with 9 bases between them. This CDR3 comprises 13 residues. The CDR3 DNA sequence: TGTGCCAGCAGCGCCGGACAGCCCTACGAGCAGTACTTC. This encodes CASSAGQPYEQYF.

There are a few counts of this clonotype. This may stem from a read error, because a much larger clone lies one nucleotide away. V and J are TRBV12-3 or TRBV12-4 and TRBJ2-7; D remains unclear. The germline V and J ends were trimmed by 6 bases and 0 bases, with 6 bases remaining between them. This CDR3 region has 12 residues. CDR3 sequence: CASSQFSYEQYF. For the CDR3, the DNA is TGTGCCAGCAGCCAATTCTCCTACGAGCAGTACTTC.

This clonotype was seen a few times. This chain joins TRBV7-2 and TRBJ1-2; 9 positions match TRBD1. The V and J ends lost 6 bases and 3 bases, in that order; junction bases with no gene match: 5. The CDR3 consists of 14 residues. Germline CDR1 is SGHTA and CDR2 is FQGNSA. CDR3 in amino acids: CASRRQGVDYGYTF. The CDR3, as DNA: TGTGCCAGCAGAAGACAGGGGGTGGACTATGGCTACACCTTC.

A note on this clonotype: At one boundary the junction diverges from the germline segment, which might be a read error. The chain recombines TRBV10-3 with TRBJ1-3; 7 bases are shared with TRBD1. The germline V gene has CDR1 ENHRY and CDR2 SYGVKD. The CDR3 is 14 residues long. In DNA, the CDR3 is TGTGCCATCAAAGGGACAGACTCTGGAAACTCCATATATTTT. Protein: CAIKGTDSGNSIYF.

The V call is TRBV7-8, the J call TRBJ2-7; 8 nucleotides align to TRBD2. CDR3 length: 16 residues. The V gene end was trimmed by 4 bases and the J gene end by 0 bases; junction bases not matched to a gene: 8. Germline-derived CDR1 and CDR2 are SGHVS and FQNEAQ. The CDR3 DNA follows: TGTGCCAGCAGCTCAGGACTAGCTCAATACTCCTACGAGCAGTACTTC. It specifies CASSSGLAQYSYEQYF.

The rearrangement uses TRBV15 and TRBJ2-5; D remains ambiguous. Trimming removed 2 bases from V and 3 bases from J, with 7 bases in between. The CDR3 runs 13 residues. CDR1 and CDR2 from the germline V gene are LNHNV and YYDKDF (reference sequence). The CDR3 DNA reads TGTGCCACCAGCAGAAGGATGGAAGAGACCCAGTACTTC. Its protein product is CATSRRMEETQYF.

This clonotype has only a few counts. The chain joins TRBV6-5 to TRBJ1-4, with 9 bases matching TRBD1. The ends lost 3 bases at V and 8 bases at J; junction bases unmatched: 7. CDR1 is MNHEY and CDR2 is SVGAGI in the germline V gene. This CDR3 has 15 residues. The CDR3 loop reads CASSYSTGGREKLFF. CDR3 DNA: TGTGCCAGCAGTTATTCGACAGGGGGAAGGGAAAAACTGTTTTTT.

J is TRBJ2-5 and V is TRBV5-1; 10 nucleotides line up with TRBD1. This CDR3 spans 21 amino acids. Germline V gene sequence: CDR1 SGHRS, CDR2 YFSETQ. V was clipped by 2 bases and J by 4 bases; unmatched bases: 23. The DNA of the CDR3 is TGCGCCAGCAGCTTCCGCATCCCGGGACAGGGGTTCTGGAGTAAGGGAGAGACCCAGTACTTC. It encodes CASSFRIPGQGFWSKGETQYF.

This clonotype has a single count. The chain couples TRBV19 to TRBJ2-6, with a possible D match to TRBD1 (6 bases). Looked up from germline, CDR1 is LNHDA and CDR2 is SQIVND (reference sequence). There are 17 residues in the CDR3. V dropped 6 bases and J dropped 2 bases, with 17 bases sitting between them. Here the CDR3 reads CASRRTALGPGANVLTF. The CDR3, as DNA: TGTGCCAGTAGGCGGACAGCCCTGGGCCCTGGGGCCAACGTCCTGACTTTC.

The CDR3: CASTIGEGLGPQHF. The CDR3 DNA reads TGTGCCAGTACCATCGGGGAGGGTTTGGGACCCCAGCATTTT. This chain joins TRBV19 and TRBJ1-5, with D uncertain. V lost 7 bases and J 10 bases, leaving 20 bases between the germline ends. CDR3 length: 14 residues. Germline lookup yields CDR1 LNHDA and CDR2 SQIVND (reference sequence).

The rearrangement uses TRBV11-3 and TRBJ2-3, with D perhaps being TRBD1 or TRBD2 (5 bases each). Germline CDR1 reads SGHNT; CDR2 reads YENEEA. V was cut by 1 base and J by 8 bases, with 16 bases left in between. The CDR3 totals 15 residues. The CDR3 sequence is CASSLGGPLVATQYF. CDR3 in DNA: TGTGCCAGCAGCTTAGGGGGACCCCTGGTTGCTACGCAGTATTTT.

The V call is TRBV12-3 or TRBV12-4, the J call TRBJ2-3; D may be TRBD2 (5 bases). The CDR3 totals 16 residues. V lost 1 base, J lost 0 bases, and 11 bases lay in between. The CDR3 region is CASSLGLALSTDTQYF. As DNA, the CDR3 is TGTGCCAGCAGTTTAGGTCTAGCCCTAAGCACAGATACGCAGTATTTT.

This clonotype was picked up a small number of times. The chain has TRBV7-8 and TRBJ1-5; D is ambiguous. V shed 5 bases and J shed 3 bases, with 14 bases lying between them. CDR1 SGHVS and CDR2 FQNEAQ come from the germline V gene. The CDR3 is 15 residues long. The chain's CDR3 is CASSPPAGFNQPQHF. The CDR3, as DNA: TGTGCCAGCAGCCCCCCTGCCGGCTTCAATCAGCCCCAGCATTTT.

The V and J genes are TRBV10-3 and TRBJ2-5; unclear D gene. Trimming stripped 2 bases from V and 4 bases from J, with 8 bases between. The CDR3 spans 13 residues. The V gene's germline CDR1 is ENHRY and CDR2 SYGVKD. This CDR3 reads CAISEVPGETQYF. For the CDR3, the DNA is TGTGCCATCAGTGAGGTCCCAGGAGAGACCCAGTACTTC.

This clonotype was found a few times. V gene TRBV20-1 combines with J gene TRBJ2-7; 7 nucleotides align to TRBD2. The germline gives CDR1 DFQATT, CDR2 SNEGSKA (reference sequence). This CDR3 comprises 14 residues. V lost 6 bases, J lost 4 bases, and 12 bases stayed unmatched. CDR3 nucleotide sequence: TGCAGTGCCGCGAGCGGGACGGTAGATTACGAGCAGTACTTC. It codes for CSAASGTVDYEQYF.

This clonotype was seen only a few times. The rearrangement joins TRBV28 to TRBJ2-3; TRBD2 agrees at 12 bases. Germline V lookup: CDR1 MDHEN, CDR2 SYDVKM. V shed 11 bases, J shed 0 bases, and the junction held 3 bases outside the gene matches. The CDR3 runs 14 residues. CDR3 in amino acids: CAGGLAGSTDTQYF. The CDR3 DNA reads TGTGCCGGCGGACTAGCGGGAAGCACAGATACGCAGTATTTT.

This clonotype was seen more than once but under ten times. The chain carries TRBV12-3 or TRBV12-4 and TRBJ1-4, with 7 bases matching TRBD1. The CDR3 runs 15 residues. V was clipped by 6 bases and J by 7 bases; unmatched bases: 11. The CDR3 DNA reads as TGTGCCAGCAGCCCAGGGGGAAGAAACGGTGAAAAACTGTTTTTT. Protein product: CASSPGGRNGEKLFF.

V and J are TRBV7-2 and TRBJ2-1, with D possibly being TRBD1 or TRBD2 (5 bases each). V gave up 5 bases and J gave up 2 bases, with 16 bases separating them. This CDR3 has 16 residues. Germline CDR1 reads SGHTA; CDR2 reads FQGNSA. The CDR3 region is CASSPGPGLAYNEQFF. The CDR3 DNA follows: TGTGCCAGCAGCCCCGGCCCGGGGCTGGCCTACAATGAGCAGTTCTTC.

V is TRBV30 and J is TRBJ2-7, with D possibly TRBD1 on 7 matching bases. Germline CDR1 and CDR2: GTSNPN and SVGIG (reference sequence). The CDR3 length is 12 residues. V lost 4 bases, J lost 6 bases, and 13 bases lay in between. CDR3 sequence: CAWTPEGAEQYF. CDR3 coding DNA: TGTGCCTGGACCCCGGAGGGGGCCGAGCAGTACTTC. Together with reference TRBV30 and TRBJ2-7, the CDR3 gives the full variable domain: SQTIHQWPATLVQPVGSPLSLECTVEGTSNPNLYWYRQAAGRGLQLLFYSVGIGQISSEVPQNLSASRPQDRQFILSSKKLLLSDSGFYLCAWTPEGAEQYFGPGTRLTVT.

The chain has TRBV30 and TRBJ2-2, with D possibly being TRBD1 (5 bases). This CDR3 is 15 amino acids long. CDR1 GTSNPN and CDR2 SVGIG come from the germline V gene (reference sequence). Deletions cut 2 bases from V and 1 base from J, with 11 bases between. The CDR3, as DNA: TGTGCCTGGAGTACGGACAACCTGAACACCGGGGAGCTGTTTTTT. Translated: CAWSTDNLNTGELFF. The full variable domain, with the rest looked up from reference TRBV30 and TRBJ2-2, is SQTIHQWPATLVQPVGSPLSLECTVEGTSNPNLYWYRQAAGRGLQLLFYSVGIGQISSEVPQNLSASRPQDRQFILSSKKLLLSDSGFYLCAWSTDNLNTGELFFGEGSRLTVL.

This clonotype occurred many times. The V gene is TRBV27, the J gene TRBJ1-1; D call uncertain. Trimming removed 6 bases at V and 4 bases at J, with 9 bases between. Looked up from germline, CDR1 is MNHEY and CDR2 is SMNVEV (reference sequence). The CDR3 consists of 12 residues. CDR3 nucleotides: TGTGCCAGCAGCCTACCGGGCACTGAAGCTTTCTTT. Its translation is CASSLPGTEAFF.

V usage is TRBV12-3 or TRBV12-4 and J usage is TRBJ2-3; 9 positions agree with TRBD1. The V gene end was trimmed by 6 bases and the J gene end by 0 bases; junction bases not matched to a gene: 4. This CDR3 has 15 amino acids. CDR3 nucleotide sequence: TGTGCCAGCAGCGGACAGGGGACTAGCACAGATACGCAGTATTTT. This codes for CASSGQGTSTDTQYF.

In this sample, this clonotype turned up a few times. The V call is TRBV9, the J call TRBJ1-2; 7 nucleotides match TRBD1. The V gene end was trimmed by 4 bases and the J gene end by 2 bases; junction bases not matched to a gene: 5. CDR3 length equals 14 residues. The germline gives CDR1 SGDLS, CDR2 YYNGEE. In nucleotides, the CDR3 is TGTGCCAGCAGCAAACAGGGGATGAACTATGGCTACACCTTC. Residues: CASSKQGMNYGYTF. Together with reference TRBV9 and TRBJ1-2, the CDR3 gives the full variable domain: DSGVTQTPKHLITATGQRVTLRCSPRSGDLSVYWYQQSLDQGLQFLIQYYNGEERAKGNILERFSAQQFPDLHSELNLSSLELGDSALYFCASSKQGMNYGYTFGSGTRLTVV.

The sample holds a few counts of this clonotype. The chain recombines TRBV3-1 with TRBJ2-3, with a tentative D call TRBD2 (6 bases). The V and J ends lost 2 bases and 4 bases respectively, with 7 bases between them. Germline V lookup: CDR1 LGHDT, CDR2 YNNKEL (reference sequence). The CDR3 consists of 13 residues. The CDR3 loop is CASSQTSPDTQYF. The CDR3 DNA is TGTGCCAGCAGCCAAACTAGCCCAGATACGCAGTATTTT.